These T cell receptor beta chains were read from a single sample in a study of regulatory T cells in long-lasting Graves disease. TCRdb re-derived calls from the reads in MiXCR, one entry per CDR3 protein. Of around 830 distinct CDR3 sequences in the sample, over 65% were seen once. The specimen was peripheral blood mononuclear cells (PBMCs), collected with antithyroid drug treatment, in newly diagnosed or persistent Graves disease (not recorded which). The receptors originated from a woman aged 40 to 50 with Graves disease. The CDR3 runs from the conserved cysteine through the conserved F or W. D genes are given only for firm matches. A clone size is listed for some rows: how often the clone was seen (once, few, many), or a class if it is expanded.

>TRBV7-9|.|TRBJ1-1|.
TGTGCCAGCAGCGGACAGCTTGAAGCTTTCTTT
CASSGQLEAFF
>TRBV5-4|.|TRBJ2-1|.
TGTGCCAGCAGCTTGGAGCTGAACTCCTACAATGAGCAGTTCTTC
CASSLELNSYNEQFF
>TRBV3-1|.|TRBJ1-6|TRBD1
TGTGCCAGCAGCCAGGGGGACAGAAATTCACCCCTCCACTTT
CASSQGDRNSPLHF
>TRBV27|.|TRBJ2-3|.
TGTGCCAGCAGTACCGGGACGGTACAAACAGATACGCAGTATTTT
CASSTGTVQTDTQYF
>TRBV10-3|.|TRBJ2-2|TRBD2
TGTGCCATCAGTGAGGGACTAGAGAACACCGGGGAGCTGTTTTTT
CAISEGLENTGELFF
>TRBV12-3/TRBV12-4|few|TRBJ2-7|.
TGTGCCAGCAGTTTAAACACAGGCCCCGGCTACGAGCAGTACTTC
CASSLNTGPGYEQYF
>TRBV14|.|TRBJ2-7|TRBD2
TGTGCCAGCAGCCATAGCGGGAGTTGGTACGAGCAGTACTTC
CASSHSGSWYEQYF
>TRBV3-1|.|TRBJ2-1|TRBD2
TGTGCCAGCAGCCAAGTTCTAGCGGGAGGGCCCCTCAATGAGCAGTTCTTC
CASSQVLAGGPLNEQFF
>TRBV6-2/TRBV6-3|.|TRBJ2-1|TRBD2
TGTGCCAGCAGTTTCCCCGGGACTAGCGGTCCAAAGAGCTCCTACAATGAGCAGTTCTTC
CASSFPGTSGPKSSYNEQFF
>TRBV12-3/TRBV12-4|.|TRBJ2-2|.
TGTGCCAGCAGACACCCCAGTGGAGCGAACACCGGGGAGCTGTTTTTT
CASRHPSGANTGELFF
>TRBV12-3/TRBV12-4|few|TRBJ2-1|.
TGTGCCAGCAGTTTCTCAAGCGGGCAGTTCTTC
CASSFSSGQFF
>TRBV2|.|TRBJ2-7|TRBD2
TGTGCCAGCAGGCGACTAGCGGGAAAAGGCTCCTACGAGCAGTACTTC
CASRRLAGKGSYEQYF
>TRBV29-1|.|TRBJ2-7|.
TGCAGCGTTGACGGTTTGGGGGAGGACTCCTACGAGCAGTACTTC
CSVDGLGEDSYEQYF
>TRBV28|few|TRBJ2-1|.
TGTGCCAGCTGGGACATTTGGATGAGCAATGAGCAGTTCTTC
CASWDIWMSNEQFF
>TRBV27|.|TRBJ1-5|TRBD1
TGTGCCAGCAGTTTATATTCAGGGGGGTATCAGCCCCAGCATTTT
CASSLYSGGYQPQHF
>TRBV7-8|.|TRBJ2-5|.
TGTGCCAGCAGCTTAATAGGAGAACAGGCGGGATGGGAGACCCAGTACTTC
CASSLIGEQAGWETQYF
>TRBV14|.|TRBJ1-2|TRBD1
TGTGCCAGCAGCCCGGCAGGGGGATCCTACTATGGCTACACCTTC
CASSPAGGSYYGYTF
>TRBV18|.|TRBJ2-5|.
TGTGCCAGCTCACCCAATGGGGTCCGGGAGACCCAGTACTTC
CASSPNGVRETQYF
>TRBV12-3/TRBV12-4|.|TRBJ1-1|.
TGTGCCAGCAGTTTATCCAGGCCGAACACTGAAGCTTTCTTT
CASSLSRPNTEAFF
>TRBV6-1|.|TRBJ1-6|.
TGTGCCAGCAGACCGGACAGCAATAATTCACCCCTCCACTTT
CASRPDSNNSPLHF
>TRBV3-1|.|TRBJ2-3|.
TGTGCCAGCAGCCAACGGATCGGGACCCCAGATACGCAGTATTTT
CASSQRIGTPDTQYF
>TRBV19|few|TRBJ2-2|TRBD1
TGTGCCAGTAGTATGACAGGGTTGTTCGGGGAGCTGTTTTTT
CASSMTGLFGELFF
>TRBV6-2/TRBV6-3|.|TRBJ2-4|.
TGTGCCAGCAGTTACGGAGTGGCCAAAAACATTCAGTACTTC
CASSYGVAKNIQYF
>TRBV2|.|TRBJ2-1|.
TGTGCCAGCAGTGTTTTGGTTGAGCAGTTCTTC
CASSVLVEQFF
>TRBV7-3|.|TRBJ2-3|.
TGTGCCAGCAGCTTAAGACGGGGCACAGATACGCAGTATTTT
CASSLRRGTDTQYF
>TRBV7-6|.|TRBJ2-5|.
TGTGCCAGCAGCCCGGTGGGAGGCTGGGAGACCCAGTACTTC
CASSPVGGWETQYF
>TRBV19|.|TRBJ2-5|TRBD1
TGTGCCAGTAGTACAGACAGGGGGCGCGTGGAGACCCAGTACTTC
CASSTDRGRVETQYF
>TRBV7-6|few|TRBJ2-7|.
TGTGCCAGCAGCTTGGGGGCCTCGACAGCGATATTTTCCTACGAGCAGTACTTC
CASSLGASTAIFSYEQYF
>TRBV5-6|.|TRBJ1-1|.
TGTGCCAGCAGCCACCCCGGGAACACTGAAGCTTTCTTT
CASSHPGNTEAFF
>TRBV28|.|TRBJ2-3|.
TGTGCCAGCAACCCCCGGAGGAGCACAGATACGCAGTATTTT
CASNPRRSTDTQYF
>TRBV29-1|.|TRBJ2-1|.
TGCAGCGTTGGGAAGGTCTACATCAACAATGAGCAGTTCTTC
CSVGKVYINNEQFF
>TRBV12-3/TRBV12-4|.|TRBJ1-6|.
TGTGCCACTACGACGAATAATAATTCACCCCTCCACTTT
CATTTNNNSPLHF
>TRBV29-1|few|TRBJ1-2|TRBD1
TGCAGCGTTGAAACGCCGGGACAGGGGGCGCCGGGCTACACCTTC
CSVETPGQGAPGYTF
>TRBV7-7|.|TRBJ1-1|.
TGTGCTAGCAGCCTACAGGGAGGCTCTGAAGCTTTCTTT
CASSLQGGSEAFF
>TRBV13|.|TRBJ1-2|TRBD1
TGTGCCAGCAGCTCCCCCTCCGGGACAGGGGACTTTGGCTACACCTTC
CASSSPSGTGDFGYTF
>TRBV9|.|TRBJ2-2|TRBD1
TGTGCCAGCAGCGTAGGGGCAGGGGGATTCACCGGGGAGCTGTTTTTT
CASSVGAGGFTGELFF
>TRBV12-3/TRBV12-4|few|TRBJ1-3|.
TGTGCCAGCAGTTCCGCGGGAACCGCCACCATATATTTT
CASSSAGTATIYF